The 23 T cell receptor beta chains in this list originate from one sample, sequenced in a study of blood T cell repertoires in COVID-19. The table came from immunoSEQ multiplex PCR; TCRdb's copy has only in-frame clones and leaves some out. The data contain 90,000 or so clones, about nine tenths of them singletons. What was sequenced was peripheral blood. The source of these receptors is a man in his 60s with COVID-19, enrolled during active disease.

CDR3 in DNA: TGTGCCAGCAGACAGGGGGCTAAAAACAATGAGCAGTTCTTC. This sequence encodes CASRQGAKNNEQFF. The J gene is TRBJ2-1, the V gene TRBV6-5; the match to TRBD1 covers 9 bases. J was trimmed by 5 bases and V by 6 bases; bases with no gene match: 5. The CDR3 consists of 14 residues. Germline V gene lookup returns CDR1 MNHEY and CDR2 SVGAGI.

In its sample, this clone was seen a few times. The gene calls are TRBV15 and TRBJ2-5; TRBD2 matches 9 bases. Germline loops: CDR1 LNHNV, CDR2 YYDKDF (reference sequence). The CDR3 sequence is 13 residues long. Unmatched junction bases numbered 5, after V lost 8 bases and J lost 4 bases. The CDR3 here is CATSGLARETQYF. The CDR3 coding sequence is TGTGCCACCTCAGGACTAGCGCGAGAGACCCAGTACTTC.

In the case of this clone: At one end the junction does not follow the germline gene, possibly because of a read error. The same CDR3 also results from other DNA sequences found in this sample. This chain uses TRBV24-1 with TRBJ1-2; D ambiguous. Germline lookup yields CDR1 KGHDR and CDR2 SFDVKD. The CDR3 contains 13 residues. As DNA, the CDR3 is TGCGCCACCAGTGATGAGATGAACTATGGCTACACCTTC. Translated: CATSDEMNYGYTF.

In this sample, this clone turned up once. The J gene is TRBJ2-5, the V gene TRBV5-5, with 9 nucleotides matching TRBD1. The CDR3 is 15 amino acids. J was trimmed by 4 bases and V by 3 bases; bases with no gene match: 7. The germline V gene has CDR1 SGHKS and CDR2 YYEKEE (reference sequence). The CDR3: CASSSGQGLGETQYF. The CDR3 DNA reads TGTGCCAGCAGCTCGGGACAGGGTTTAGGAGAGACCCAGTACTTC.

This sequence joins TRBV4-1 and TRBJ2-1; 12 nucleotides agree with TRBD2. Looked up from germline, CDR1 is MGHRA and CDR2 is YSYEKL. CDR3 length: 16 residues. J lost 9 bases, V lost 0 bases, and 6 bases had no gene match. The CDR3 is CASSQEGLAGGIEQFF. The DNA of the CDR3 is TGCGCCAGCAGCCAAGAGGGTCTAGCGGGAGGGATTGAGCAGTTCTTC.

The chain joins TRBV7-2 to TRBJ2-1; 8 bases map to TRBD2. Per germline, CDR1 SGHTA and CDR2 FQGNSA. After removal of 5 bases from V and 2 bases from J, the junction contained 8 bases not matched to a gene. The CDR3 contains 16 residues. DNA for the CDR3: TGTGCCAGCAGCCCCAGCGGGAGACCCCCCTACAATGAGCAGTTCTTC. This translates into CASSPSGRPPYNEQFF.

The chain carries TRBV27 and TRBJ2-3, with D possibly TRBD2 on 7 matching bases. V lost 3 bases and J lost 6, with 10 bases in between. Germline V CDR1 and CDR2: MNHEY, SMNVEV (reference sequence). The CDR3 has 13 amino acids. CDR3 protein: CASSFGGRDTQYF. The DNA of the CDR3 is TGTGCCAGCAGTTTCGGGGGGCGGGATACGCAGTATTTT.

This clone was recorded only once. The gene calls are TRBV7-2 and TRBJ1-2, with D possibly being TRBD1 (5 bases). The CDR3 contains 13 residues. Germline V gives CDR1 SGHTA, CDR2 FQGNSA. Trimming cost V 5 bases and J 10 bases, with 17 bases left between them. In nucleotides, the CDR3 is TGTGCCAGCAGCCCTCCCGGACGGACAACCTACACCTTC. Amino acids: CASSPPGRTTYTF.

The CDR3 spells CASSFEGNTIYF. CDR3 DNA: TGCGCCAGCAGCTTTGAGGGAAACACCATATATTTT. The genes are TRBV5-1 and TRBJ1-3; D not resolved. The CDR3 is 12 residues long. Trimming shortened V by 2 bases and J by 4 bases, and 4 bases separated the two germline ends. The V gene's germline CDR1 is SGHRS and CDR2 YFSETQ.

This clone was seen only once. V and J are TRBV2 and TRBJ2-7, with D possibly matching TRBD1 (6 bases). This CDR3 comprises 14 residues. The germline CDR1 and CDR2 sequences are SNHLY and FYNNEI. With 8 bases removed from V and 4 bases from J, the gap between germline ends came to 18 bases. CDR3 bases: TGTGCCAGCTCCCGGGACAAATTGGGATACGAGCAGTACTTC. Translated: CASSRDKLGYEQYF.

The chain uses TRBV6-5 and TRBJ1-5, with D maybe TRBD1 (5 bases). The CDR3 consists of 13 residues. V was pared by 4 bases and J by 7 bases, with 11 bases between. The germline V gene encodes CDR1 MNHEY and CDR2 SVGAGI. The CDR3 is CASSSDRGQPQHF. The CDR3 nucleotides read TGTGCCAGCAGTTCCGACAGAGGACAGCCCCAGCATTTT.

The chain employs TRBV7-6 and TRBJ1-4, with D perhaps matching TRBD1 (6 bases). Germline values: CDR1 SGHVS, CDR2 FNYEAQ. The germline V and J ends were trimmed by 0 bases and 5 bases, with 13 bases remaining between them. The CDR3 consists of 16 residues. Written as DNA, the CDR3 is TGTGCCAGCAGCTTAGCCCCGGGAGGGGGAAATGAAAAACTGTTTTTT. Its translation is CASSLAPGGGNEKLFF.

The rearrangement joins TRBV29-1 to TRBJ2-5, with 10 bases matching TRBD2. CDR1 is SQVTM and CDR2 is ANQGSEA in the germline V gene. The CDR3 has 13 amino acids. With 4 bases clipped from V and 5 bases from J, the junction kept 4 bases outside the gene matches. The CDR3 DNA follows: TGCAGCGTTGCCCTAGCGGGAGTGGAGACCCAGTACTTC. Its translation is CSVALAGVETQYF.

CDR3 residues: CASKPGQENYGYTF. The CDR3 DNA is TGTGCCAGTAAACCGGGACAGGAGAACTATGGCTACACCTTC. This chain links TRBV2 with TRBJ1-2; 8 bases are shared with TRBD1. In germline, CDR1 is SNHLY, CDR2 FYNNEI. This CDR3 comprises 14 residues. With V trimmed by 9 bases and J by 2 bases, 8 bases remained unmatched.

The V gene is TRBV11-3, the J gene TRBJ2-7; 10 bases fit TRBD2. The CDR3 runs 16 residues. Germline V lookup: CDR1 SGHNT, CDR2 YENEEA. With V trimmed by 1 base and J by 0 bases, 3 bases remained unmatched. The CDR3 region has the DNA TGTGCCAGCAGCTTAGTACTAGCGGGGATCTCCTACGAGCAGTACTTC. It specifies CASSLVLAGISYEQYF.

V usage is TRBV7-9 and J usage is TRBJ1-5; D is uncertain. V lost 1 base, J lost 0 bases, and 7 bases lay in between. The CDR3 is 15 residues long. Germline loops: CDR1 SEHNR, CDR2 FQNEAQ (reference sequence). The CDR3 spells CASSLGESSNQPQHF. CDR3 bases: TGTGCCAGCAGCTTAGGAGAGAGTAGCAATCAGCCCCAGCATTTT.

Only a few counts were recorded for this clone. V gene TRBV4-1 combines with J gene TRBJ2-3; TRBD2 matches at 12 bases. The trim removed 1 base at V and 2 bases at J, leaving 4 bases unmatched. Germline V lookup: CDR1 MGHRA, CDR2 YSYEKL. CDR3 length equals 17 residues. The CDR3 is CASSQAGLAGLTDTQYF. CDR3 DNA sequence: TGCGCCAGCAGCCAAGCAGGACTAGCGGGACTCACAGATACGCAGTATTTT.

CDR3 coding DNA: TGTGCCAGCAGTGAGTCGGAGTCCTACGAGCAGTACTTC. As protein: CASSESESYEQYF. The chain has TRBV6-1 and TRBJ2-7; D remains unclear. Germline V CDR1 and CDR2: MNHNS, SASEGT. This CDR3 is built from 13 residues. V was clipped by 3 bases and J by 1 base, with 7 bases between them.

This rearrangement joins TRBV5-5 to TRBJ2-6; a possible D gene is TRBD2 (6 bases). The CDR3 is 18 residues long. Germline-derived CDR1 and CDR2 are SGHKS and YYEKEE (reference sequence). The V gene lost 1 base and the J gene lost 0 bases, with 14 bases spanning the gap. DNA of the CDR3: TGTGCCAGCAGCTTGAGGGCGGGAAGCCACTCTGGGGCCAACGTCCTGACTTTC. The encoded protein is CASSLRAGSHSGANVLTF. Based on the CDR3 plus reference TRBV5-5 and TRBJ2-6, the full variable domain is DAGVTQSPTHLIKTRGQQVTLRCSPISGHKSVSWYQQVLGQGPQFIFQYYEKEERGRGNFPDRFSARQFPNYSSELNVNALLLGDSALYLCASSLRAGSHSGANVLTFGAGSRLTVL.

This clone was seen once. The chain links TRBV7-8 to TRBJ2-3; the D gene is possibly TRBD2 (6 bases). This CDR3 is built from 16 residues. V was pared by 1 base and J by 0 bases, with 11 bases between. CDR1 is SGHVS and CDR2 is FQNEAQ in the germline V gene. The CDR3 region has the DNA TGTGCCAGCAGCTTAGTGGCGGGACGGAGCACAGATACGCAGTATTTT. Its translation is CASSLVAGRSTDTQYF.

The V call is TRBV2, the J call TRBJ2-7, with D possibly TRBD1 on 6 matching bases. CDR3 length: 12 residues. Trimming stripped 8 bases from V and 4 bases from J, with 12 bases between. Germline CDR1 reads SNHLY; CDR2 reads FYNNEI. CDR3 nucleotides: TGTGCCAGCGGGGGCCGCATTTACGAGCAGTACTTC. Translated: CASGGRIYEQYF.

V gene TRBV19 combines with J gene TRBJ1-1; 7 bases line up with TRBD1. The junction had 8 bases not matched to a gene; V was cut back by 2 bases and J by 5 bases. CDR1 LNHDA and CDR2 SQIVND come from the germline V gene (reference sequence). The CDR3 spans 15 residues. CDR3: CASSIIQGGTTEAFF. The CDR3 DNA sequence: TGTGCCAGTAGTATAATCCAGGGGGGAACAACTGAAGCTTTCTTT. Variable domain in full (rest from reference TRBV19 and TRBJ1-1): DGGITQSPKYLFRKEGQNVTLSCEQNLNHDAMYWYRQDPGQGLRLIYYSQIVNDFQKGDIAEGYSVSREKKESFPLTVTSAQKNPTAFYLCASSIIQGGTTEAFFGQGTRLTVV.

The rearrangement links TRBV18 to TRBJ1-5, with D possibly being TRBD1 (5 bases). Germline CDR1 and CDR2: KGHSH and LQKENI. The CDR3 is 13 residues long. The germline V and J ends were trimmed by 4 bases and 4 bases, with 8 bases remaining between them. CDR3 nucleotides: TGTGCCAGCTCACGGGGGGAGAATCAGCCCCAGCATTTT. Translated: CASSRGENQPQHF.